The table lists the clone carrying this T cell receptor (beta chain) with many counts. As yet, its antigen is unknown. The CDR3 is made up of 12 amino acids. Trimming took off 2 bases at V and 2 bases at J, with 4 bases between the two ends. Germline CDR1 and CDR2: MNHNS and SASEGT. Hyperthyroidism was newly diagnosed in patients aged 18 to 65 (duration under 2 months). Patients having uncontrolled infection, another autoimmune disease, pregnancy or lactation were not included. This sample is drawn from a study of T cells in Graves' hyperthyroidism and ophthalmopathy. RNA transcripts yielded amplified TCR beta CDR3 regions. The TCR CDR3 was amplified in a first-round RT-PCR using the HTBI primer set. In TCRdb, the multiplex PCR reads were re-called with MiXCR into one record per CDR3 protein. Altogether about 560,000 distinct CDR3 sequences are present, approximately 14% being singletons, with the ten largest covering approximately 15%.

Points from the study as a whole: Ophthalmopathy and stable hyperthyroidism were told apart by a 13 V-J model. Clonotypes that were expanded in thyroid above 0.001 mostly appeared in blood too.

This sequence was found in a woman aged 40 to 49 with Graves' hyperthyroidism. The sequenced sample consisted of blood. V usage is TRBV6-1 and J usage is TRBJ2-7, with unresolved D. The CDR3 coding sequence is TGTGCCAGCAGTGAATTAACCTACGAGCAGTACTTC. It is translated as CASSELTYEQYF.